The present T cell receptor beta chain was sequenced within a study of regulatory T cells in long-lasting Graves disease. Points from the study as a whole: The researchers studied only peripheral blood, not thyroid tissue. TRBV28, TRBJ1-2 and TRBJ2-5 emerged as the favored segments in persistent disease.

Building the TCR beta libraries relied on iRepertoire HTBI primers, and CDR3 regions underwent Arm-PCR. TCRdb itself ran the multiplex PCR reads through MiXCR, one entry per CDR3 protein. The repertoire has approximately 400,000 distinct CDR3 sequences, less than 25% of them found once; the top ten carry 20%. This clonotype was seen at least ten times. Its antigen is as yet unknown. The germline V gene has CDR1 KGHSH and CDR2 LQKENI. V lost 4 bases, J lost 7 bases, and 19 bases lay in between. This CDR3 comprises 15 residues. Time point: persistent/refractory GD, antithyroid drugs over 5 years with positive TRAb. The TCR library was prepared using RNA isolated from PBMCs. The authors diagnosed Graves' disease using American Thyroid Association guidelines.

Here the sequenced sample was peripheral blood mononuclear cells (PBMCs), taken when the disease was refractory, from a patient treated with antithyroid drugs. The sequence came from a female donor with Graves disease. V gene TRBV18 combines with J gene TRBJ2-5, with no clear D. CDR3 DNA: TGTGCCAGCTCACTTGAAACCGGACCCTTTGGGACCCAGTACTTC. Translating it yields CASSLETGPFGTQYF.